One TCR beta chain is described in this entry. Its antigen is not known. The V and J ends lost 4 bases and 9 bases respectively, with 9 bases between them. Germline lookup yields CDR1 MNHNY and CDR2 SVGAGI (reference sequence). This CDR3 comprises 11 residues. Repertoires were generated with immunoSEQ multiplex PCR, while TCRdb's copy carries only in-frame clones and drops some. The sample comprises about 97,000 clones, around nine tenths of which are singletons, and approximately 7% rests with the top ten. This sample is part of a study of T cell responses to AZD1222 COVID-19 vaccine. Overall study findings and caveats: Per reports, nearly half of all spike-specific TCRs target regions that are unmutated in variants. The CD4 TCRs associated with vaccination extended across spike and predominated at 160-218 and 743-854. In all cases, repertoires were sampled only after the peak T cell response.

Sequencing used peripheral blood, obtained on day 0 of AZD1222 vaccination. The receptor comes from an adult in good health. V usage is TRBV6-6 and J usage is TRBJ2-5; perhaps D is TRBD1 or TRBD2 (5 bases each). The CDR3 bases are TGTGCCAGCAGTTCGGGACCGTCCCAGTACTTC. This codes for CASSSGPSQYF.